This T cell receptor (beta chain) was identified during a study of blood T cells in healthy people across ages. Primed by a sample-barcoded 5' primer and a J-beta primer mix, a second PCR proceeded for about 6 to 11 cycles. TCRdb called the 5' RACE reads again in MiXCR, with one record for every CDR3 protein. The table includes 700,000 or so distinct CDR3 sequences, around 43% detected once. CDR3 length: 14 residues. The germline gives CDR1 MNHEY, CDR2 SMNVEV (reference sequence). The V and J ends lost 5 bases and 8 bases respectively, with 18 bases between them. Individuals who donated were healthy Caucasians from Russia aged about 6 to 90.

The source material was blood. The J gene is TRBJ1-2, the V gene TRBV27; no clear D. The source is a man older than 75 in good health. CDR3 in amino acids: CASSASFARIGYTF. Written as DNA, the CDR3 is TGTGCCAGCAGTGCGTCATTCGCCCGTATCGGCTACACCTTC.